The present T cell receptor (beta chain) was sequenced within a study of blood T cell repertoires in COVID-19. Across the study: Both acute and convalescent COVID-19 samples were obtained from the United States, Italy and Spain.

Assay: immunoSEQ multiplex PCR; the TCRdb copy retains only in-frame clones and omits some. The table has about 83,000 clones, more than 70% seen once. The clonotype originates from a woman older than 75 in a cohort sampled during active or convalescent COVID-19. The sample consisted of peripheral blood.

CDR3 in DNA: TGTGCCAGCAGTCGAACATCGGACAGGGACTATGGCTACACCTTC. Translation: CASSRTSDRDYGYTF. The V gene is TRBV6-5, the J gene TRBJ1-2, with TRBD1 identical over 8 bases. Trimming removed 5 bases from V and 3 bases from J; junction bases left unmatched: 8. The CDR3 has 15 amino acids. Germline V gene sequence: CDR1 MNHEY, CDR2 SVGAGI.